The 10 T cell receptor beta chains below come from one sample, sequenced in a study of T cell clonality in common variable immunodeficiency. Clones were sequenced by immunoSEQ multiplex PCR, and TCRdb holds only the in-frame ones, with some missing. This sample comprises about 40,000 clones, none seen once only. Sequencing was done on a sample of peripheral blood mononuclear cells. These receptors were taken from a person between 18 and 75 years old in good health.

This clone came up many times. The read terminates 3 residues ahead of where the CDR3 ends, so the germline J gene completes it. V and J are TRBV12-3 or TRBV12-4 and TRBJ1-4; the D gene is possibly TRBD1 (6 bases). V dropped 6 bases and J dropped 4 bases, with 18 bases sitting between them. This CDR3 spans 16 amino acids. Partial CDR3 DNA: TGTGCCAGCAGCAATATACTGGACAGCGTTAATGAAAAA. Its protein is CASSNILDSVNEK. The entire CDR3 is CASSNILDSVNEKLFF.

As to this clone: The read gets to within 3 residues of the CDR3 end, and the germline J gene fills in the rest. The chain combines TRBV30 with TRBJ1-3, with D perhaps matching TRBD1 (6 bases). Germline lookup yields CDR1 GTSNPN and CDR2 SVGIG (reference sequence). CDR3 length: 12 amino acids. Trimming took 5 bases from V and 2 from J, leaving 7 bases between them. CDR3 bases read: TGTGCCTGGGACAGGACTGGAAACACC. This gives the protein CAWDRTGNT. The CDR3 in full is CAWDRTGNTIYF.

This clone was observed many times. The read is 3 residues too short to cover the CDR3 end, so that end is filled in from the germline J gene. The V gene is TRBV18, the J gene TRBJ2-2, with no clear D. CDR3 size: 15 residues. Germline lookup yields CDR1 KGHSH and CDR2 LQKENI. The ends were cut back, 6 bases at V and 2 bases at J, with 13 bases in the middle. The CDR3 DNA, read in part, is TGTGCCAGCTCTCCCGAACAGTACAACACCGGGGAG. Amino acids: CASSPEQYNTGE. The full CDR3 sequence reads CASSPEQYNTGELFF. Together with reference TRBV18 and TRBJ2-2, the CDR3 gives the full variable domain: NAGVMQNPRHLVRRRGQEARLRCSPMKGHSHVYWYRQLPEEGLKFMVYLQKENIIDESGMPKERFSAEFPKEGPSILRIQQVVRGDSAAYFCASSPEQYNTGELFFGEGSRLTVL.

This clone was counted at least ten times. The read ends 3 residues before the CDR3 terminus; that terminus is restored from the germline J gene. The genes are TRBV13 and TRBJ2-3, with 9 nucleotides matching TRBD1. The CDR3 is 14 amino acids. Losses at the gene ends were 5 bases for V and 3 bases for J; bases not matched to a gene: 3. Germline V lookup: CDR1 PRHDT, CDR2 FYEKMQ (reference sequence). The CDR3 is CASSLGQGTDTQYF. The covered CDR3 bases are TGTGCCAGCAGCCTTGGACAGGGGACAGATACG.

This clone was counted ten times or more. The read stops 3 residues short of the end of the CDR3; the missing end is completed from the germline J gene. This chain links TRBV6-1 with TRBJ1-2; D is ambiguous. This CDR3 region has 16 residues. The ends were cut back, 2 bases at V and 5 bases at J, with 18 bases in the middle. Germline V gene sequence: CDR1 MNHNS, CDR2 SASEGT. The CDR3 spells CASSESSAGRGYGYTF. The CDR3 DNA, read in part, is TGTGCCAGCAGTGAATCGTCCGCAGGCCGGGGTTATGGC.

This clone was recorded at least ten times. The covered CDR3 bases are TGTGCCAGTCTACCGAGGACAGGTACTAATCAGCCC. Protein: CASLPRTGTNQP. The CDR3 in its entirety is CASLPRTGTNQPQHF. This chain links TRBV19 with TRBJ1-5, with 7 nucleotides matching TRBD1. The read comes to an end 3 residues before the CDR3 does, leaving the germline J gene to fill in the end. Looked up from germline, CDR1 is LNHDA and CDR2 is SQIVND (reference sequence). Trimming cost V 8 bases and J 4 bases; bases outside gene matches: 11. The length of the CDR3 is 15 residues.

This clone occurred many times. With the read ending 3 residues before the CDR3 end, the germline J gene is used to fill in that end. V gene TRBV20-1 combines with J gene TRBJ2-5; 8 nucleotides match TRBD2. The germline CDR1 and CDR2 sequences are DFQATT and SNEGSKA (reference sequence). This CDR3 spans 13 amino acids. After removal of 6 bases from V and 2 bases from J, the junction contained 5 bases not matched to a gene. CDR3 loop: CSAELAAQETQYF. CDR3 DNA (partial): TGCAGTGCCGAACTAGCGGCACAAGAGACC.

This clone has more than one count but fewer than ten. The read is 3 residues too short to cover the CDR3 end, so that end is filled in from the germline J gene. This chain uses TRBV29-1 with TRBJ1-2, with D tentatively TRBD1 (6 bases). CDR3 length: 17 residues. V was trimmed by 6 bases and J by 0 bases, leaving 23 bases between them. Germline V CDR1 and CDR2: SQVTM, ANQGSEA. CDR3 sequence reads: CSVGVTQGLNTNYGYTF. CDR3 DNA (partial): TGCAGCGTGGGGGTGACACAGGGATTAAATACTAACTATGGC.

In this sample, this clone turned up many times. The read ends 3 residues shy of where the CDR3 ends; the end is completed using the germline J gene. The chain is built from TRBV20-1 and TRBJ2-2; 7 positions match TRBD1. Germline CDR1 DFQATT, CDR2 SNEGSKA (reference sequence). The CDR3 consists of 14 residues. The CDR3 loop reads CSALSGGNNEKLFF. The CDR3 DNA, read in part, is TGCAGTGCTCTGTCAGGGGGAAATAATGAAAAG.

This clone was recorded many times. The sequenced fragment ends 3 residues before the CDR3 boundary, so the rest is inferred from the germline J gene. This rearrangement joins TRBV5-4 to TRBJ2-1, with unresolved D. The CDR3 extends over 11 amino acids. Trimming took off 3 bases at V and 9 bases at J, with 7 bases between the two ends. The germline gives CDR1 SGHNT, CDR2 YYREEE (reference sequence). CDR3 loop: CASSSNSEQFF. CDR3 bases read: TGTGCCAGCAGCTCCAATAGTGAG.